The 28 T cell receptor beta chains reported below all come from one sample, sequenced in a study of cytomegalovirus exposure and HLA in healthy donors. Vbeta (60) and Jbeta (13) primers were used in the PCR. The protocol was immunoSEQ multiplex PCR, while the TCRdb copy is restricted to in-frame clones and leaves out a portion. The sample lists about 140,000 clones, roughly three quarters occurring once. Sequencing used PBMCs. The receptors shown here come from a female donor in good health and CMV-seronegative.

The CDR3 reads CASSQSWDSNISGNTIYF. CDR3 DNA sequence: TGCGCCAGCAGTCAATCGTGGGACAGCAATATCTCTGGAAACACCATATATTTT. This chain links TRBV23-1 with TRBJ1-3, with 7 nucleotides matching TRBD1. TRBV23-1 is an ORF, and what it does is uncertain. This CDR3 is 18 amino acids long. Losses at the gene ends were 0 bases for V and 0 bases for J; bases not matched to a gene: 8.

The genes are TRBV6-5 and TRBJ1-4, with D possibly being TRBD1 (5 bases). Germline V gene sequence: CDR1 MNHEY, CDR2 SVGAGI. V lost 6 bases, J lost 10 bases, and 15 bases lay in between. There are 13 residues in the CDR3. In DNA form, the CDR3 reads TGTGCCAGCAGCGGGCAGGGCATAGGAAAACTGTTTTTT. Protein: CASSGQGIGKLFF.

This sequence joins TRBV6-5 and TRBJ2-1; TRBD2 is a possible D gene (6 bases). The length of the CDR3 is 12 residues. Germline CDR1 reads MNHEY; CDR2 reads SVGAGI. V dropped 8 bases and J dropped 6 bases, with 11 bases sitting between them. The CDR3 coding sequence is TGTGCCAGCCGGAGGGGATCCAATGAGCAGTTCTTC. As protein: CASRRGSNEQFF.

The CDR3 spells CASSVGGRGPETQYF. In DNA, the CDR3 is TGTGCCAGCAGCGTAGGCGGCAGGGGGCCGGAGACCCAGTACTTC. This sequence joins TRBV9 and TRBJ2-5; 8 nucleotides align to TRBD1. The CDR3 contains 15 residues. In germline, CDR1 is SGDLS, CDR2 YYNGEE. Trimming took 0 bases from V and 5 from J; bases not matched to a gene: 6.

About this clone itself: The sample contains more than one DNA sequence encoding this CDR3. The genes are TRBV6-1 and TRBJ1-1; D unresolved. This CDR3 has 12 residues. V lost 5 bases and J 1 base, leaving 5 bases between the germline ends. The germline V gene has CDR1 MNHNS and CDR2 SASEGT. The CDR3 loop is CASSTGNTEAFF. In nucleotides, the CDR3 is TGTGCCAGCAGTACGGGGAACACTGAAGCTTTCTTT.

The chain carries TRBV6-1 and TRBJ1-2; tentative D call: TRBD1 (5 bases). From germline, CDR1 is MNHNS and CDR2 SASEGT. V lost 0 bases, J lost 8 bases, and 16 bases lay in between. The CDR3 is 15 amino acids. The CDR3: CASSEAAGRLGGYTF. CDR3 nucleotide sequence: TGTGCCAGCAGTGAAGCGGCAGGGAGGCTGGGCGGCTACACCTTC.

The chain's CDR3 is CASSLGQFYEQYF. CDR3 coding DNA: TGTGCCAGCAGCTTGGGGCAGTTCTACGAGCAGTACTTC. The chain carries TRBV5-6 and TRBJ2-7; D is unclear. The CDR3 runs to 13 residues. Trimming pared 0 bases from V and 3 bases from J, leaving 7 bases between. Germline CDR1 and CDR2: SGHDT and YYEEEE.

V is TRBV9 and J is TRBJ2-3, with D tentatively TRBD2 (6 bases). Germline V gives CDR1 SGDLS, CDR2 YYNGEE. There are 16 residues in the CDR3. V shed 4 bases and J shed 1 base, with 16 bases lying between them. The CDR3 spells CASSIGSSVGTDTQYF. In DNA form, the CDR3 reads TGTGCCAGCAGCATCGGGAGTTCCGTCGGCACAGATACGCAGTATTTT.

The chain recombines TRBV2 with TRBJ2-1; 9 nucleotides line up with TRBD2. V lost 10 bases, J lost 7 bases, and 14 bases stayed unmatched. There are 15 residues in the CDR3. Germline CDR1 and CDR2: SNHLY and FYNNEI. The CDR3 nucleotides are TGTGCCACCCGGCCGACTAGCGGTAATGGGAATGAGCAGTTCTTC. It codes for CATRPTSGNGNEQFF.

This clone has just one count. The CDR3 is CASSRQGTNEKLFF. For the CDR3, the DNA is TGTGCCAGCAGTCGACAGGGGACTAATGAAAAACTGTTTTTT. This chain uses TRBV6-5 with TRBJ1-4; 8 bases map to TRBD1. The CDR3 loop spans 14 amino acids. The V segment lost 5 bases and the J segment 2 bases; nucleotides outside the gene matches: 1. The germline V gene has CDR1 MNHEY and CDR2 SVGAGI.

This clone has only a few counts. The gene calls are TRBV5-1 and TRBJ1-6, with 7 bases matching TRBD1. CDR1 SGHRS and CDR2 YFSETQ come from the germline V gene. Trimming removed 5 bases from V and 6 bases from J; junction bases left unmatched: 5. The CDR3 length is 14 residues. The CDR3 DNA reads TGCGCCAGCAGTGAGGGACAGTTTAATTCACCCCTCCACTTT. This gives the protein CASSEGQFNSPLHF.

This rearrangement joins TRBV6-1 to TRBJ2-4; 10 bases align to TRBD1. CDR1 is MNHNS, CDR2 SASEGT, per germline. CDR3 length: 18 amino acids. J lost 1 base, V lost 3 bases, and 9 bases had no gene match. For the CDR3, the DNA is TGTGCCAGCAGTGAGACAGGGGGCGCATTTCGGGCCAAAAACATTCAGTACTTC. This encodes CASSETGGAFRAKNIQYF.

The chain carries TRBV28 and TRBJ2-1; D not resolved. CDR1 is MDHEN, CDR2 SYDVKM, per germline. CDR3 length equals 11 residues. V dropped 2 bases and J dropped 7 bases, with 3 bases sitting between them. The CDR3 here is CASSLENEQFF. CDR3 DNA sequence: TGTGCCAGCAGTTTAGAGAATGAGCAGTTCTTC. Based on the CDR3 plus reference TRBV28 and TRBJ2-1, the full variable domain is DVKVTQSSRYLVKRTGEKVFLECVQDMDHENMFWYRQDPGLGLRLIYFSYDVKMKEKGDIPEGYSVSREKKERFSLILESASTNQTSMYLCASSLENEQFFGPGTRLTVL.

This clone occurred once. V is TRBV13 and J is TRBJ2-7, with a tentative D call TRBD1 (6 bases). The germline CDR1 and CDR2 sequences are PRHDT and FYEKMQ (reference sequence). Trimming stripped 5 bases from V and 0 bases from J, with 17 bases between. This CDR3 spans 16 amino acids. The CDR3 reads CASSLSTGFHSYEQYF. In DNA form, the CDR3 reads TGTGCCAGCAGCCTATCCACAGGGTTCCACTCCTACGAGCAGTACTTC.

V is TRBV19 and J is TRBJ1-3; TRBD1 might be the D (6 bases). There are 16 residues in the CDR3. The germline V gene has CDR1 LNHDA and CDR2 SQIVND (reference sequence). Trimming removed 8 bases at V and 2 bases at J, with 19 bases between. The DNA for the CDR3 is TGTGCCAGTGCTCAAACAGGGATAGATGCTGGAAACACCATATATTTT. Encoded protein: CASAQTGIDAGNTIYF.

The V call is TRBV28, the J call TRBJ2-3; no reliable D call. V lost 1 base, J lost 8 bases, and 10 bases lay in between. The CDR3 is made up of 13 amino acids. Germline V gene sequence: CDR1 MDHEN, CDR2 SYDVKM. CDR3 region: CASSLYSTGTQYF. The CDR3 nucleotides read TGTGCCAGCAGTTTATATAGTACGGGTACGCAGTATTTT.

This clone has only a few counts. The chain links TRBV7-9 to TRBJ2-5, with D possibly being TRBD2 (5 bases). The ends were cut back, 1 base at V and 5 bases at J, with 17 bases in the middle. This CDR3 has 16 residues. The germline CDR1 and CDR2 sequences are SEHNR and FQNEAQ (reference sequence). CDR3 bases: TGTGCCAGCAGCTTAGGTGTTGGGAGTTTGTTGGAGACCCAGTACTTC. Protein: CASSLGVGSLLETQYF.

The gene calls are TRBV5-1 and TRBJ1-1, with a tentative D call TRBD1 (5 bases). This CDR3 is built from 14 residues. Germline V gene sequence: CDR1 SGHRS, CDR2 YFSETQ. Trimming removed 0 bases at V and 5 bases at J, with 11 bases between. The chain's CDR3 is CASSLGVRGTEAFF. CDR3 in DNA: TGCGCCAGCAGCTTGGGGGTTCGGGGGACTGAAGCTTTCTTT.

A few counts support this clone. The CDR3 loop is CAWSVGQWTEAFF. The CDR3 nucleotides read TGTGCCTGGAGTGTAGGACAGTGGACTGAAGCTTTCTTT. The chain uses TRBV30 and TRBJ1-1, with D perhaps matching TRBD1 (6 bases). V lost 0 bases, J lost 5 bases, and 10 bases lay in between. In germline, CDR1 is GTSNPN, CDR2 SVGIG (reference sequence). The CDR3 contains 13 residues.

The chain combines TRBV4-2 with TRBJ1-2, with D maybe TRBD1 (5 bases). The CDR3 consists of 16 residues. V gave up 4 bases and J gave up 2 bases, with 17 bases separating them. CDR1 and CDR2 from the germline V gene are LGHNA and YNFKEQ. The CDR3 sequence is CASSPTDGGANYGYTF. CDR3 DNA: TGTGCCAGCAGCCCAACGGATGGAGGGGCCAACTATGGCTACACCTTC.

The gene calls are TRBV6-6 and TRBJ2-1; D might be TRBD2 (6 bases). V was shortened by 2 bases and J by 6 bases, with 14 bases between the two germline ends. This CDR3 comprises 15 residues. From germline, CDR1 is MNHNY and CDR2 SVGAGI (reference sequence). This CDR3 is CASSYGGKARNEQFF. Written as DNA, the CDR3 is TGTGCCAGCAGTTACGGGGGGAAAGCCCGCAATGAGCAGTTCTTC.

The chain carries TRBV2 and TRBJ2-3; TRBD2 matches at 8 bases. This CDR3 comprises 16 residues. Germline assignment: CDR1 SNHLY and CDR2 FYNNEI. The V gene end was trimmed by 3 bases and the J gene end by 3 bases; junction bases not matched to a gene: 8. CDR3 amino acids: CASSDRKRERTDTQYF. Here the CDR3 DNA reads TGTGCCAGCAGTGATAGGAAGCGGGAGCGGACAGATACGCAGTATTTT.

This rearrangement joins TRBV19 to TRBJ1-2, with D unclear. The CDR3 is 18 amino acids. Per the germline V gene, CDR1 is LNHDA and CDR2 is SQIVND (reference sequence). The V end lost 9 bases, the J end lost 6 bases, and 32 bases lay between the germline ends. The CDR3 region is CASRRGFSVDGFRDGYTF. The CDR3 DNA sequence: TGTGCCAGCCGACGTGGGTTCTCCGTCGACGGTTTCCGGGATGGCTACACCTTC.

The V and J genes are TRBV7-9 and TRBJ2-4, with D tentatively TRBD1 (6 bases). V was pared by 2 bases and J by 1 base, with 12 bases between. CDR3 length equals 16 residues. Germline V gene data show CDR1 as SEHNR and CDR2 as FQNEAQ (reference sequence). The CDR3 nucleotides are TGTGCCAGCAGCTTAAGGTTAACAGGGGCCAAAAACATTCAGTACTTC. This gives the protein CASSLRLTGAKNIQYF.

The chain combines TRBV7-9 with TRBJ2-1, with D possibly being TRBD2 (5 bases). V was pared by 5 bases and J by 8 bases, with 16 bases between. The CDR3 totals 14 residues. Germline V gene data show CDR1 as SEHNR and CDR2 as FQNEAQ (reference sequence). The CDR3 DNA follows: TGTGCCAGCAGCCTAGAAACGTGGCGGGATGAGCAGTTCTTC. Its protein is CASSLETWRDEQFF.

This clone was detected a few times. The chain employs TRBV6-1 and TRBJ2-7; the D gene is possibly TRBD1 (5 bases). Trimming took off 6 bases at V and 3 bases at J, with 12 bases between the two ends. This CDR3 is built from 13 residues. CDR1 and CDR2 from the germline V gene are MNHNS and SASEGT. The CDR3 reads CASRGVSVYEQYF. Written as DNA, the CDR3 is TGTGCCAGCAGAGGGGTCTCGGTCTACGAGCAGTACTTC.

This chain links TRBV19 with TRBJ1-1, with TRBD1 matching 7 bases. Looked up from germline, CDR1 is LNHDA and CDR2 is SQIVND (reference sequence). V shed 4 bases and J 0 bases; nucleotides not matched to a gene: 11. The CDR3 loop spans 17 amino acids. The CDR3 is CASSKRRSQGLNTEAFF. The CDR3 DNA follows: TGTGCCAGTAGTAAAAGAAGATCACAGGGGTTGAACACTGAAGCTTTCTTT.

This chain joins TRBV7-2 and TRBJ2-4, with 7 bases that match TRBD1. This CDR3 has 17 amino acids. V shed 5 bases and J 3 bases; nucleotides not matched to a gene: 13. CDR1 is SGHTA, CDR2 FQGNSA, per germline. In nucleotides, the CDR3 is TGTGCCAGCAGCCCTGGCGCCCACAGGGGTGGCAAAAACATTCAGTACTTC. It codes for CASSPGAHRGGKNIQYF.